This T cell receptor (beta chain) was sequenced during a study of CD8+ T cells in alopecia areata. On this clone itself: The antigen is undetermined.

Isolated RNA was reverse transcribed into cDNA used as the sequencing template. The assay was immunoSEQ multiplex PCR, and TCRdb's table has in-frame clones only and misses some. The sample carries approximately 120,000 clones, 45% to 50% recorded once. The study, taken as a whole, reports: Normal-skin resident alphabeta T cells also appear among scalp sample sequences.

The germline CDR1 and CDR2 sequences are LNHDA and SQIVND (reference sequence). This CDR3 has 13 residues. J was trimmed by 5 bases and V by 9 bases; bases with no gene match: 7. Specimen: NKG2D-low CD8+ T cells sorted from blood. The rearrangement links TRBV19 to TRBJ1-5; TRBD1 matches at 7 bases. This clonotype originated in a human donor with alopecia areata. The CDR3 DNA sequence: TGTGCCAGCTCCGGGACAGATTATCAGCCCCAGCATTTT. It encodes CASSGTDYQPQHF. The entire variable domain, with the rest obtained from reference TRBV19 and TRBJ1-5, is as follows: DGGITQSPKYLFRKEGQNVTLSCEQNLNHDAMYWYRQDPGQGLRLIYYSQIVNDFQKGDIAEGYSVSREKKESFPLTVTSAQKNPTAFYLCASSGTDYQPQHFGDGTRLSIL.